This T cell receptor beta chain was recovered during a study of cytomegalovirus exposure and HLA in healthy donors. In regard to this clone: The target antigen is unknown.

Profiling relied on immunoSEQ multiplex PCR, and the TCRdb table lists in-frame clones only, not all of them. The sample records more than 110,000 clones, 86% being singletons. Study conclusions and caveats: About 150 TCR beta chains were listed as cytomegalovirus-associated.

This CDR3 region has 15 residues. Germline loops: CDR1 KGHSH, CDR2 LQKENI. The V gene lost 1 base and the J gene lost 6 bases, with 13 bases spanning the gap. The genes are TRBV18 and TRBJ2-1; the D gene is possibly TRBD1 (6 bases). The origin of this receptor is a man between 18 and 29 years old in good health and CMV-seronegative. Sequencing used PBMCs. The CDR3 DNA reads TGTGCCAGCTCACCACTAGAGGGGGTTTCCAATGAGCAGTTCTTC. The encoded protein is CASSPLEGVSNEQFF.